A selection of T cell receptor beta chains follows, all from one sample in a study of blood T cells in healthy people across ages. TCRdb itself ran the 5' RACE reads through MiXCR, one entry per CDR3 protein. Seen here are 650,000 to 1,000,000 distinct CDR3 sequences, around 36% observed once, and the top ten hold 10% to 15%. Sequenced input: blood. These receptors came from a young man in good health. Each CDR3 is given with its conserved first and last residue. Each record gives: D gene, V gene, J gene, clone size, CDR3 DNA, CDR3 protein. A D gene is named only where the DNA matches it firmly. Size tells how often a clone was seen (once, few, many) or the class of an expanded clone, and some rows leave it out.

>-|TRBV6-6|TRBJ2-1|many
TGTGCCAGCAGTTACGAAGGGACCCTCGGCTATGAGCAGTTCTTC
CASSYEGTLGYEQFF
>-|TRBV4-3|TRBJ2-5|-
TGCGCCAGCGGCCAACTCGGGGGAGTAGATGAGCAGTACTTC
CASGQLGGVDEQYF
>-|TRBV9|TRBJ1-4|-
TGTGCCAGCAGCGTAGGTGAGAGACCCTCCTATAATGAAAAACTGTTTTTT
CASSVGERPSYNEKLFF
>-|TRBV5-1|TRBJ2-3|-
TGCGCCAGCAGCCCCAATATAGATACGCAGTATTTT
CASSPNIDTQYF
>TRBD1|TRBV20-1|TRBJ1-1|few
TGCAGTGCTAGGTACCAGGGGGTTGGAAACACTGAAGCTTTCTTT
CSARYQGVGNTEAFF
>TRBD2|TRBV20-1|TRBJ2-3|-
TGCAGTGCTAGAGATTCGGCGCGGGAGGGCACAGATACGCAGTATTTT
CSARDSAREGTDTQYF
>TRBD2|TRBV12-3/TRBV12-4|TRBJ2-7|-
TGTGCCAGCAGTAATCTCCCGACTAGCGGGGGGAGATCCTCCTACAATGAGCAGTACTTC
CASSNLPTSGGRSSYNEQYF
>-|TRBV29-1|TRBJ2-5|-
TGCAGCGTTCGCAAGGGGGCGGGAGTCAATGAGCAGTACTTC
CSVRKGAGVNEQYF
>TRBD1|TRBV6-5|TRBJ1-4|-
TGTGCCAGCAGTTACTCGAACAGGGGGCAAGGTGAAAAACTGTTTTTT
CASSYSNRGQGEKLFF
>-|TRBV13|TRBJ1-3|-
TGTGCCAGCAGCTGGACAGCCGGAAACACCATATATTTT
CASSWTAGNTIYF
>-|TRBV4-2|TRBJ1-2|-
TGTGCCAGCAGCCAAGATGGGGCGGGAAACTATGGCTACACCTTC
CASSQDGAGNYGYTF
>-|TRBV7-9|TRBJ2-1|many
TGTGCCAGCAGCTTGACTTTAAATGAGCAGTTCTTC
CASSLTLNEQFF
>-|TRBV5-1|TRBJ2-2|-
TGCGCCAGCAGCCCCCAGGGGGGGATCAACACCGGGGAGCTGTTTTTT
CASSPQGGINTGELFF
>TRBD1|TRBV30|TRBJ1-1|-
TGTGCCTGGAGCGACAGGGGAGACACTGAAGCTTTCTTT
CAWSDRGDTEAFF
>TRBD2|TRBV28|TRBJ2-5|many
TGTGCCAGCAGTTTATTGGCTAGCGGGGGAGGAAGAGAGACCCAGTACTTC
CASSLLASGGGRETQYF
>TRBD1|TRBV14|TRBJ1-1|-
TGTGCCAGCAGCCTACGCCGGGACAGGGCGACTGAAGCTTTCTTT
CASSLRRDRATEAFF
>-|TRBV7-2|TRBJ2-3|-
TGTGCCAGCAGCTTTGGGGACCGACGGCGCACAGATACGCAGTATTTT
CASSFGDRRRTDTQYF
>TRBD2|TRBV20-1|TRBJ2-3|many
TGCAGTGCTAGAGTGGTAGCGGGGGTTCCCGCGCAGTATTTT
CSARVVAGVPAQYF
>TRBD2|TRBV28|TRBJ2-1|-
TGTGCCAGCAGACCCAGGACTAGCGGGAGGTACAATGAGCAGTTCTTC
CASRPRTSGRYNEQFF
>-|TRBV20-1|TRBJ2-7|few
TGCAGTGCTAGCTACGAGCAGTACTTC
CSASYEQYF
>TRBD2|TRBV6-2/TRBV6-3|TRBJ2-3|-
TGTGCCAGCAGTTACTACTTGCTAGCGGAAGCCTCAGATACGCAGTATTTT
CASSYYLLAEASDTQYF
>-|TRBV5-1|TRBJ2-1|once
TGCGCCAGCAGCTTGGCCGAAAAACTCTACAATGAGCAGTTCTTC
CASSLAEKLYNEQFF
>TRBD2|TRBV9|TRBJ2-3|-
TGTGCCAGCAGCGTACTGACTAGCGGGGGCTTGACAGATACGCAGTATTTT
CASSVLTSGGLTDTQYF
>TRBD1|TRBV12-3/TRBV12-4|TRBJ1-6|few
TGTGCCAGCAAGGGGGCCGAGAATTCACCCCTCCACTTT
CASKGAENSPLHF
>TRBD1|TRBV5-1|TRBJ2-1|many
TGCGCCAGCAGATTAACAGGGGACTCCTACAATGAGCAGTTCTTC
CASRLTGDSYNEQFF
>TRBD1|TRBV20-1|TRBJ1-2|many
TGCAGTGCTGGGACAGGGGTCGGCTACACCTTC
CSAGTGVGYTF
>-|TRBV9|TRBJ2-2|-
TGTGCCAGCAGCGTAGCTAAGGATCTAGTGGGGACGGGATCCACCGGGGAGCTGTTTTTT
CASSVAKDLVGTGSTGELFF
>-|TRBV7-2|TRBJ1-1|many
TGTGCCAGCAGCTCGCAGCAGAACACTGAAGCTTTCTTT
CASSSQQNTEAFF
>TRBD2|TRBV7-2|TRBJ2-3|-
TGTGCCAGCAGCTTAGCTCTAGCGGGGCGTCGGGGCACAGATACGCAGTATTTT
CASSLALAGRRGTDTQYF
>-|TRBV4-2|TRBJ2-5|-
TGTGCCAGCGGCCAACACCGGGACCCTAAAGAGACCCAGTACTTC
CASGQHRDPKETQYF
>-|TRBV27|TRBJ1-2|-
TGTGCCAGCGGTAGTTTAGACGGCCTCAGGGGTGGCTACACCTTC
CASGSLDGLRGGYTF
>TRBD1|TRBV2|TRBJ2-7|many
TGTGCCAGCAGTGAAGGGACAGGGTCCTACGAGCAGTACTTC
CASSEGTGSYEQYF
>-|TRBV4-1|TRBJ1-2|-
TGCGCCAGCAGCTCAATCGCACAGGGAGGGGATGGCTACACCTTC
CASSSIAQGGDGYTF
>-|TRBV3-1|TRBJ1-6|few
TGTGCCAGCAGCCAGGAGGGTTCAAGTGTAGCCCTCCACTTT
CASSQEGSSVALHF
>TRBD1|TRBV10-3|TRBJ1-1|-
TGTGCCATCAGTGAGGGCAGGGGGAGGAACACTGAAGCTTTCTTT
CAISEGRGRNTEAFF
>TRBD1|TRBV7-6|TRBJ2-7|-
TGTGCCAGCAGCTTCGAACCGGGACAGAGCTACGAGCAGTACTTC
CASSFEPGQSYEQYF
>-|TRBV7-2|TRBJ1-1|-
TGTGCCAGCAGCTTAAAAGGGGAGTTAACTGAAGCTTTCTTT
CASSLKGELTEAFF
>-|TRBV5-1|TRBJ2-1|-
TGCGCCAGCAGCCCAACGGGACGGATAGAAGAGACCCAGTTCTTC
CASSPTGRIEETQFF
>-|TRBV25-1|TRBJ2-1|-
TGTGCCAGCAGTGGGTTCTGTGAGCAGTTCTTC
CASSGFCEQFF
>-|TRBV29-1|TRBJ2-5|-
TGCAGCGTTAGGAATCTAGAGACCCAGTACTTC
CSVRNLETQYF
>-|TRBV12-3/TRBV12-4|TRBJ1-1|-
TGTACCAGCAGAATCCGGGTGAACACTGAAGCTTTCTTT
CTSRIRVNTEAFF
>-|TRBV12-3/TRBV12-4|TRBJ1-6|-
TGTGCCGGCAGTTTCTCCTATATCGACAGACAAAGGGGTTCACCCCTCCACTTT
CAGSFSYIDRQRGSPLHF